Presented here are 31 T cell receptor beta chains from one specimen sequenced in a study of T cells in women clearing cervical HPV infection. Assay used: immunoSEQ multiplex PCR; TCRdb lists only in-frame clones, some missing. Recorded for this sample: roughly 22,000 clones. The sequencing sample was made of blood buffy coat. These TCRs come from a woman aged 18-70 years with a cervical HPV16 infection that either progressed to CIN3+ or cleared (not recorded which).

The covered CDR3 bases are TGCAGTGCGAGCAATCCGACTAGCGGGACCTACAATGAG. This encodes CSASNPTSGTYNE. The whole CDR3 region reads CSASNPTSGTYNEQFF. The chain combines TRBV20-1 with TRBJ2-1; TRBD2 matches at 11 bases. The CDR3 is cut off 3 residues early in the read; its end comes from the germline J gene. Germline lookup yields CDR1 DFQATT and CDR2 SNEGSKA (reference sequence). The CDR3 runs 16 residues. V shed 6 bases and J 2 bases; nucleotides not matched to a gene: 9.

Note on this clone: The CDR3 end lies 3 residues beyond the end of the read and is filled in from the germline J gene. This chain joins TRBV19 and TRBJ2-7; 13 bases line up with TRBD2. The CDR3 has 17 residues. Losses at the gene ends were 3 bases for V and 5 bases for J; bases not matched to a gene: 10. CDR1 and CDR2 from the germline V gene are LNHDA and SQIVND (reference sequence). CDR3 in amino acids: CASSMGEGTSGVNEQYF. CDR3 bases read: TGTGCCAGTAGTATGGGTGAAGGGACTAGCGGGGTCAACGAG.

CDR3 protein: CASSIGGGGSYEQYF. Incomplete CDR3 DNA: TGTGCCAGTAGTATAGGGGGCGGGGGCTCCTACGAG. The V and J genes are TRBV19 and TRBJ2-7; the match to TRBD2 covers 7 bases. The CDR3 goes on 3 residues after the read ends, and that part is filled in from the germline J gene. The V segment lost 1 base and the J segment 0 bases; nucleotides outside the gene matches: 3. CDR1 is LNHDA, CDR2 SQIVND, per germline (reference sequence). The CDR3 has 15 amino acids. The full variable domain, completed using reference TRBV19 and TRBJ2-7, is DGGITQSPKYLFRKEGQNVTLSCEQNLNHDAMYWYRQDPGQGLRLIYYSQIVNDFQKGDIAEGYSVSREKKESFPLTVTSAQKNPTAFYLCASSIGGGGSYEQYFGPGTRLTVT.

Worth noting for this clone: Sequencing ends 3 residues short of the CDR3 end; the germline J gene provides the rest. This chain joins TRBV13 and TRBJ2-7; D not certain. The V and J ends lost 4 bases and 0 bases respectively, with 10 bases between them. Germline assignment: CDR1 PRHDT and CDR2 FYEKMQ (reference sequence). The CDR3 runs to 14 residues. The CDR3 region is CASSSPGSSYEQYF. Partial CDR3 DNA: TGTGCCAGCAGCTCCCCAGGAAGCTCCTACGAG.

In regard to this clone: The CDR3 is cut off 3 residues early in the read; its end comes from the germline J gene. The chain combines TRBV7-8 with TRBJ2-3, with D maybe TRBD2 (5 bases). V dropped 2 bases and J dropped 1 base, with 7 bases sitting between them. Per germline, CDR1 SGHVS and CDR2 FQNEAQ. This CDR3 comprises 14 residues. The DNA read from the CDR3 is TGTGCCAGCAGCTTACTAGCCGGCACAGATACG. Translating gives CASSLLAGTDT. The full CDR3 reads CASSLLAGTDTQYF.

As for this clone: From the germline J gene comes the end of the CDR3, since the read stops 3 residues before it. The rearrangement uses TRBV30 and TRBJ2-1; D may be TRBD1 (6 bases). Germline V gives CDR1 GTSNPN, CDR2 SVGIG (reference sequence). Trimming stripped 4 bases from V and 0 bases from J, with 13 bases between. The length of the CDR3 is 15 residues. CDR3 DNA, as far as it was read: TGTGCCTGGACCTCAGGGACAAGCTCCTACAATGAG. Translation gives CAWTSGTSSYNE. The entire CDR3 sequence reads CAWTSGTSSYNEQFF.

The CDR3 bases that were read are TGTGCCAGCAGTTCTGGGGGGTACACTGAA. This translates into CASSSGGYTE. The CDR3 in full is CASSSGGYTEAFF. V gene TRBV5-8 combines with J gene TRBJ1-1; D perhaps matches TRBD1 (5 bases). The CDR3 end is not reached by the read, which stops 3 residues before it; the germline J gene fills it in. CDR3 length: 13 residues. Germline V gene lookup returns CDR1 SGHTS and CDR2 YDEGEE. Trimming pared 5 bases from V and 3 bases from J, leaving 11 bases between.

For this clone: The sequence runs out 3 residues before the end of the CDR3; the remainder is reconstructed from the germline J gene. The chain joins TRBV2 to TRBJ2-7, with a tentative D call TRBD1 (6 bases). This CDR3 contains 13 residues. Germline V CDR1 and CDR2: SNHLY, FYNNEI. V was trimmed by 8 bases and J by 3 bases, leaving 14 bases between them. Partial CDR3 DNA: TGTGCCAGCCTTGAGGAACAGGGCTACGAG. This encodes CASLEEQGYE. The whole CDR3 protein reads CASLEEQGYEQYF.

Remarks on this clone: The CDR3 is cut off 3 residues early in the read; its end comes from the germline J gene. This rearrangement joins TRBV6-1 to TRBJ2-5; possibly TRBD1 or TRBD2 for D (5 bases each). The V end lost 3 bases, the J end lost 4 bases, and 15 bases lay between the germline ends. From germline, CDR1 is MNHNS and CDR2 SASEGT. The length of the CDR3 is 15 residues. CDR3 sequence: CASSELRGARETQYF. The sequenced CDR3 bases are TGTGCCAGCAGTGAGCTAAGAGGGGCCAGAGAGACC.

Remarks on this clone: The read finishes 3 residues shy of the CDR3 end, and the germline J gene is used to complete it. This chain joins TRBV28 and TRBJ1-2; 9 nucleotides align to TRBD1. Germline CDR1 and CDR2: MDHEN and SYDVKM. The CDR3 runs 14 residues. Trimming at V came to 7 bases and at J to 7 bases, leaving 10 bases not matched to a gene. CDR3 sequence reads: CASNDPGQGIGYTF. Incomplete CDR3 DNA: TGTGCCAGCAACGACCCGGGACAGGGTATTGGC.

Worth noting for this clone: The CDR3 end falls 3 residues outside the read, so it is completed with the germline J gene. The rearrangement links TRBV30 to TRBJ1-5, with 7 bases that match TRBD1. Germline trimming cut 1 base from V and 6 bases from J; bases unmatched to any gene: 9. Germline V gene lookup returns CDR1 GTSNPN and CDR2 SVGIG (reference sequence). The CDR3 is 15 residues long. This CDR3 reads CAWSAPGGAFQPQHF. CDR3 DNA (partial): TGTGCCTGGAGTGCACCAGGGGGTGCGTTTCAGCCC.

Points on this clone: The read ends 3 residues early relative to the CDR3; the germline J gene fills the gap. This chain uses TRBV5-8 with TRBJ2-7; D is unresolved. Between the trimmed V and J ends, which lost 2 bases and 4 bases, there was a span of 16 bases. Germline assignment: CDR1 SGHTS and CDR2 YDEGEE. The CDR3 loop spans 15 amino acids. The DNA read from the CDR3 is TGTGCCAGCAGCTTAACAGACGCCCCCCTTTACGAG. Translation gives CASSLTDAPLYE. The whole CDR3 region reads CASSLTDAPLYEQYF.

Turning to this clone: The read ends 3 residues before the CDR3 terminus; that terminus is restored from the germline J gene. This chain uses TRBV30 with TRBJ2-7; D tentatively reads TRBD1 or TRBD2 (5 bases each). The CDR3 sequence is 14 residues long. Trimming cost V 0 bases and J 6 bases, with 15 bases left between them. Germline V gene lookup returns CDR1 GTSNPN and CDR2 SVGIG (reference sequence). The covered CDR3 bases are TGTGCCTGGAGTGTACGAGGGGTTACGCTCGAG. Translating it yields CAWSVRGVTLE. The complete CDR3 protein is CAWSVRGVTLEQYF.

Comment on this clone: The read terminates 3 residues ahead of where the CDR3 ends, so the germline J gene completes it. This sequence joins TRBV10-3 and TRBJ2-3; 9 nucleotides match TRBD2. The CDR3 is made up of 17 amino acids. V lost 6 bases, J lost 3 bases, and 13 bases stayed unmatched. Per germline, CDR1 ENHRY and CDR2 SYGVKD. CDR3 amino acids: CAISGGLAGADTDTQYF. CDR3 DNA, as far as it was read: TGTGCCATCAGCGGGGGATTAGCGGGAGCTGATACAGATACG.

A remark on this clone: Coverage ceases 3 residues before the CDR3 finishes, and the germline J gene fills in the end. The V and J genes are TRBV19 and TRBJ1-1; the match to TRBD1 covers 7 bases. The CDR3 sequence is 14 residues long. With 3 bases clipped from V and 4 bases from J, the junction kept 5 bases outside the gene matches. Germline assignment: CDR1 LNHDA and CDR2 SQIVND (reference sequence). The CDR3 DNA, read in part, is TGTGCCAGTAGTATCCGGGGACAGACCACTGAA. Amino acid sequence: CASSIRGQTTE. The full CDR3 protein is CASSIRGQTTEAFF.

Comment on this clone: Coverage ceases 3 residues before the CDR3 finishes, and the germline J gene fills in the end. This sequence joins TRBV16 and TRBJ1-1, with D perhaps TRBD1 (5 bases). CDR1 is KGHSY, CDR2 FQNENV, per germline. V lost 0 bases and J lost 6, with 14 bases in between. The CDR3 contains 15 residues. CDR3 in amino acids: CASSQSRLEGPEAFF. CDR3 DNA (partial): TGTGCCAGCAGCCAATCGAGGTTGGAGGGGCCTGAA. The variable domain in full, with the rest retrieved from reference TRBV16 and TRBJ1-1, is GEEVAQTPKHLVRGEGQKAKLYCAPIKGHSYVFWYQQVLKNEFKFLISFQNENVFDETGMPKERFSAKCLPNSPCSLEIQATKLEDSAVYFCASSQSRLEGPEAFFGQGTRLTVV.

To note about this clone: Read data end 3 residues before the CDR3 end; the end is taken from the germline J gene. This rearrangement joins TRBV19 to TRBJ1-2; 7 bases are shared with TRBD1. The CDR3 totals 12 residues. CDR1 and CDR2 (germline): LNHDA, SQIVND (reference sequence). The CDR3 DNA, read in part, is TGTGCCAGTAGTATTGAAGGGACAGAC. This encodes CASSIEGTD. The full CDR3 protein is CASSIEGTDYTF.

Turning to this clone: The read ends 3 residues before the CDR3 terminus; that terminus is restored from the germline J gene. V and J are TRBV5-1 and TRBJ1-2; D is possibly TRBD1 (5 bases). Trimming took off 0 bases at V and 2 bases at J, with 11 bases between the two ends. From germline, CDR1 is SGHRS and CDR2 YFSETQ. The CDR3 loop spans 15 amino acids. CDR3 bases read: TGCGCCAGCAGCTTGGATTCGGGGGACAACTATGGC. Protein product: CASSLDSGDNYG. The whole CDR3 protein reads CASSLDSGDNYGYTF.

As for this clone: The read halts 3 residues ahead of the CDR3 end, with the missing end drawn from the germline J gene. The chain couples TRBV29-1 to TRBJ2-3; tentative D call: TRBD2 (6 bases). The V end lost 3 bases, the J end lost 4 bases, and 8 bases lay between the germline ends. The length of the CDR3 is 12 residues. CDR1 is SQVTM, CDR2 ANQGSEA, per germline. CDR3 sequence reads: CSVDSGADTQYF. Incomplete CDR3 DNA: TGCAGCGTTGACTCGGGGGCAGATACG.

Points on this clone: The CDR3 is cut off 3 residues early in the read; its end comes from the germline J gene. The chain joins TRBV11-2 to TRBJ2-7; TRBD1 aligns across 8 bases. Germline values: CDR1 SGHAT, CDR2 FQNNGV. The CDR3 runs to 14 residues. The V segment lost 7 bases and the J segment 2 bases; nucleotides outside the gene matches: 7. CDR3 region: CASTSGQVTYEQYF. CDR3 DNA (partial): TGTGCCAGCACATCGGGACAGGTGACCTACGAG. Full variable domain (missing parts from reference TRBV11-2 and TRBJ2-7): EAGVAQSPRYKIIEKRQSVAFWCNPISGHATLYWYQQILGQGPKLLIQFQNNGVVDDSQLPKDRFSAERLKGVDSTLKIQPAKLEDSAVYLCASTSGQVTYEQYFGPGTRLTVT.

To note about this clone: Read coverage stops 3 residues before the CDR3 terminus; the germline J gene supplies the remainder. The chain uses TRBV20-1 and TRBJ1-2, with TRBD1 matching 7 bases. This CDR3 spans 15 amino acids. The V gene's germline CDR1 is DFQATT and CDR2 SNEGSKA (reference sequence). Losses at the gene ends were 5 bases for V and 5 bases for J; bases not matched to a gene: 14. CDR3 sequence reads: CSAPQGRDRVYGYTF. The CDR3 bases that were read are TGCAGTGCTCCTCAAGGACGCGACAGGGTTTATGGC.

A word on this clone: The read is 3 residues too short to cover the CDR3 end, so that end is filled in from the germline J gene. The genes are TRBV7-2 and TRBJ2-7; D possibly corresponds to TRBD2 (6 bases). With 3 bases removed from V and 3 bases from J, the gap between germline ends came to 9 bases. Germline V CDR1 and CDR2: SGHTA, FQGNSA. There are 13 residues in the CDR3. CDR3 DNA, as far as it was read: TGTGCCAGCAGCTTGGGACTCCTCTACGAG. It codes for CASSLGLLYE. The entire CDR3 sequence reads CASSLGLLYEQYF.

Points on this clone: The read finishes 3 residues shy of the CDR3 end, and the germline J gene is used to complete it. The chain links TRBV6-2 or TRBV6-3 to TRBJ2-1; 7 nucleotides line up with TRBD2. Germline-derived CDR1 and CDR2 are MNHEY and SVGEGT. The CDR3 runs 15 residues. V dropped 5 bases and J dropped 4; count of bases not matched to a gene: 8. The CDR3 loop reads CASSPLAEDYNEQFF. CDR3 DNA (partial): TGTGCCAGCAGTCCTCTAGCGGAAGATTACAATGAG.

The CDR3 DNA, read in part, is TGTGCCTGGGGTACCAGCGGTAACTCCTACAATGAG. It is translated as CAWGTSGNSYNE. The full CDR3 reads CAWGTSGNSYNEQFF. The rearrangement joins TRBV30 to TRBJ2-1, with a tentative D call TRBD2 (5 bases). The read is 3 residues too short to cover the CDR3 end, so that end is filled in from the germline J gene. This CDR3 is 15 amino acids long. The germline V and J ends were trimmed by 5 bases and 0 bases, with 14 bases remaining between them. The germline V gene encodes CDR1 GTSNPN and CDR2 SVGIG (reference sequence).

A remark on this clone: With the read ending 3 residues before the CDR3 end, the germline J gene is used to fill in that end. The chain joins TRBV20-1 to TRBJ2-7; 7 bases fit TRBD2. Germline V gene data show CDR1 as DFQATT and CDR2 as SNEGSKA (reference sequence). The CDR3 covers 13 residues. Trimming removed 6 bases from V and 0 bases from J; junction bases left unmatched: 5. The CDR3 bases that were read are TGCAGTGCCCTTCGGACTAGCTCCTACGAG. This encodes CSALRTSSYE. The entire CDR3 reads CSALRTSSYEQYF.

A note on this clone: The CDR3 goes on 3 residues after the read ends, and that part is filled in from the germline J gene. The chain employs TRBV5-1 and TRBJ2-1, with D uncertain. The germline V gene has CDR1 SGHRS and CDR2 YFSETQ. This CDR3 comprises 14 residues. V lost 3 bases and J lost 3, with 10 bases in between. CDR3 sequence reads: CASSSNGFYNEQFF. CDR3 DNA, as far as it was read: TGCGCCAGCAGCTCGAACGGTTTCTACAATGAG. The full variable domain, its missing parts supplied by reference TRBV5-1 and TRBJ2-1, is KAGVTQTPRYLIKTRGQQVTLSCSPISGHRSVSWYQQTPGQGLQFLFEYFSETQRNKGNFPGRFSGRQFSNSRSEMNVSTLELGDSALYLCASSSNGFYNEQFFGPGTRLTVL.

As for this clone: Coverage ceases 3 residues before the CDR3 finishes, and the germline J gene fills in the end. The V gene is TRBV20-1, the J gene TRBJ2-3; 8 bases match TRBD2. CDR3 length: 16 amino acids. Germline V gives CDR1 DFQATT, CDR2 SNEGSKA (reference sequence). V lost 3 bases to trimming and J lost 0 bases; unmatched junction nucleotides: 8. The CDR3 spells CSASRSPSGSTDTQYF. The CDR3 DNA, read in part, is TGCAGTGCTAGCCGTTCCCCTAGCGGGAGCACAGATACG.

Comment on this clone: The read is 3 residues too short to cover the CDR3 end, so that end is filled in from the germline J gene. V is TRBV23-1 and J is TRBJ1-6, with a weak D call TRBD1 (5 bases). Being an ORF, TRBV23-1 has a function that is uncertain. The CDR3 loop spans 16 amino acids. The V end was cut by 0 bases, the J end by 6 bases, with 12 bases between. The covered CDR3 bases are TGCGCCAGCAGTCAATCGATGACAGTCTTTAATTCACCC. Protein product: CASSQSMTVFNSP. The entire CDR3 protein is CASSQSMTVFNSPLHF.

In regard to this clone: The observed sequence ends 3 residues before the CDR3 terminus, with the missing tail filled in from the germline J gene. This chain links TRBV20-1 with TRBJ2-7, with D hard to call. Looked up from germline, CDR1 is DFQATT and CDR2 is SNEGSKA (reference sequence). The CDR3 runs to 13 residues. The V and J ends lost 4 bases and 0 bases respectively, with 10 bases between them. CDR3 bases read: TGCAGTGCTACTGACCGGGTCTCCTACGAG. Its protein product is CSATDRVSYE. The full-length CDR3 reads as CSATDRVSYEQYF.

The sequenced part of the CDR3 DNA is TGTGCCAGTAGTATAGTCCGAGACAGGGGTGCGGACAATGAG. Translated: CASSIVRDRGADNE. The whole CDR3 protein reads CASSIVRDRGADNEQFF. The chain recombines TRBV19 with TRBJ2-1, with 8 bases that match TRBD1. Coverage ceases 3 residues before the CDR3 finishes, and the germline J gene fills in the end. V shed 1 base, J shed 5 bases, and the junction held 10 bases outside the gene matches. Germline CDR1 reads LNHDA; CDR2 reads SQIVND (reference sequence). CDR3 length: 17 residues.

About this clone itself: The DNA ends 3 residues before the CDR3 does, and the rest of the CDR3 is filled in from the germline J gene. This chain joins TRBV5-1 and TRBJ2-5; 7 nucleotides agree with TRBD1. The CDR3 spans 14 residues. In germline, CDR1 is SGHRS, CDR2 YFSETQ. Trimming removed 4 bases from V and 3 bases from J; junction bases left unmatched: 6. The CDR3 is CASSMGQLKETQYF. CDR3 bases read: TGCGCCAGCAGCATGGGACAGCTTAAAGAGACC.